This is a list of T cell receptor beta chains from one sample in a study of blood T cell repertoires in COVID-19. Measured with immunoSEQ multiplex PCR; TCRdb has only the in-frame clones, and not every one. The sample shows around 300,000 clones, about 90% of them seen only once. The sequencing sample was made of peripheral blood. These receptors came from a woman aged 25 to 39 who had recovered from COVID-19. Each CDR3 is given with its conserved first and last residue. A D gene is named only where the DNA matches it firmly. Clone size is not always given. Where it is, it says once, few, many or a class for expanded clones.

d_call j_call v_call cdr3_length clone_size cdr3_aa cdr3_nt
TRBD2 TRBJ2-2 TRBV4-1 19 - CASSQPTRTSGLNTGELFF TGCGCCAGCAGCCAGCCCACCCGGACTAGCGGGCTGAACACCGGGGAGCTGTTTTTT
TRBD1 TRBJ1-1 TRBV2 16 - CASTPEGAAKGTEAFF TGTGCCAGCACCCCTGAGGGGGCGGCGAAGGGCACTGAAGCTTTCTTT
TRBD2 TRBJ2-1 TRBV2 16 once CASSGLGLAVVNEQFF TGTGCCAGCAGTGGGTTGGGACTAGCGGTCGTCAATGAGCAGTTCTTC
TRBD2 TRBJ2-3 TRBV7-8 20 - CASSWAGLAGGTKSTDTQYF TGTGCCAGCAGCTGGGCAGGGCTAGCGGGAGGCACCAAAAGCACAGATACGCAGTATTTT
TRBD2 TRBJ2-3 TRBV7-9 15 - CASSLEREGTDTQYF TGTGCCAGCAGCCTCGAGCGGGAAGGCACAGATACGCAGTATTTT
- TRBJ1-2 TRBV3-1/TRBV3-2 16 - CASSRRWDMANYGYTF TGTGCCAGCAGCCGACGGTGGGACATGGCTAACTATGGCTACACCTTC
- TRBJ2-3 TRBV12-5 15 few CASGGDFRSTDTQYF TGTGCTAGTGGTGGGGACTTTCGAAGCACAGATACGCAGTATTTT
TRBD1 TRBJ1-2 TRBV19 15 - CASTTGGADDNGYTF TGTGCCAGTACAACAGGGGGCGCAGATGATAATGGCTACACCTTC
- TRBJ2-7 TRBV5-4 12 - CASTSDSYEQYF TGTGCCAGCACCTCGGACAGCTACGAGCAGTACTTC
- TRBJ1-4 TRBV30 15 few CAWGTADATNEKLFF TGTGCCTGGGGGACGGCGGATGCAACTAATGAAAAACTGTTTTTT
TRBD2 TRBJ2-2 TRBV6-2/TRBV6-3 15 - CASRPSGMSTGELFF TGTGCCAGCAGACCTAGCGGGATGTCGACCGGGGAGCTGTTTTTT
TRBD2 TRBJ2-7 TRBV6-5 15 once CASGAEPGLVDEQYF TGTGCCAGCGGGGCCGAACCGGGACTAGTCGACGAGCAGTACTTC
TRBD1 TRBJ1-3 TRBV3-1/TRBV3-2 13 - CASGDRAGNTIYF TGTGCCAGCGGAGACAGGGCTGGGAACACCATATATTTT
TRBD2 TRBJ2-3 TRBV11-2 15 - CASREWTGGLDTQYF TGTGCCAGCAGAGAATGGACGGGGGGGCTGGATACGCAGTATTTT
- TRBJ2-5 TRBV11-2 16 - CASSLDQSGLGETQYF TGTGCCAGCAGCTTAGATCAATCAGGGCTCGGAGAGACCCAGTACTTC
- TRBJ1-1 TRBV11-2 14 - CASSFTIGGTEAFF TGTGCCAGCAGCTTTACGATAGGGGGCACTGAAGCTTTCTTT